This T cell receptor beta chain was recorded in a study of blood T cells in healthy people across ages. The study's findings and limits: With age, beta diversity per million T cells declined roughly linearly, significantly by approximately 40. In these data, TCR beta diversity tracked strongly with naive T cell percentage.

V lost 1 base, J lost 10 bases, and 7 bases stayed unmatched. This CDR3 region has 15 residues. The germline gives CDR1 DFQATT, CDR2 SNEGSKA (reference sequence). The study isolated at least 6.5 million PBMCs from each sample. This clonotype was observed at least ten times. Its antigen is not identified. The second PCR ran about 6 to 11 cycles with a sample-barcoded 5' primer and J-beta primers. Each cDNA molecule, via a template-switch adaptor with 12 random nucleotides, was tagged. TCRdb re-called the 5' RACE reads with MiXCR, one entry per CDR3 protein. The sample holds 600,000 or so distinct CDR3 sequences, about 30% seen once.

Sequenced input: blood. The source of this sequence is an elderly woman in good health. The V call is TRBV20-1, the J call TRBJ2-1, with 13 bases aligning to TRBD2. This chain's CDR3 is CSARGTSGGAREQFF. The CDR3 DNA follows: TGCAGTGCTAGAGGAACTAGCGGGGGGGCCAGGGAGCAGTTCTTC.